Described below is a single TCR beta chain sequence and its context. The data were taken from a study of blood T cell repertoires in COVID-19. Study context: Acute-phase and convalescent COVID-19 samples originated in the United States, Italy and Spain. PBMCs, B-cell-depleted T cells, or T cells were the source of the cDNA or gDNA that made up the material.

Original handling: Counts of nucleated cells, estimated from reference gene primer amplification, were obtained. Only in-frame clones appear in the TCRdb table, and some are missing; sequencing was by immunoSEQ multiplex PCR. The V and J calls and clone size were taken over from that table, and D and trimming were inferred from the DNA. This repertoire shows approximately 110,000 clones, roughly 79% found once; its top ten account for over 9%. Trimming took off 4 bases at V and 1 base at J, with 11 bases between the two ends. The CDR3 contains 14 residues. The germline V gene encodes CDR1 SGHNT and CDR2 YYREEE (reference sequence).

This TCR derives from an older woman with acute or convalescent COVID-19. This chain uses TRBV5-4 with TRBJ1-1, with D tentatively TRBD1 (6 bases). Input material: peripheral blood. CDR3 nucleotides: TGTGCCAGCAGCACGTACAGGGAGAACACTGAAGCTTTCTTT. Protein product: CASSTYRENTEAFF.